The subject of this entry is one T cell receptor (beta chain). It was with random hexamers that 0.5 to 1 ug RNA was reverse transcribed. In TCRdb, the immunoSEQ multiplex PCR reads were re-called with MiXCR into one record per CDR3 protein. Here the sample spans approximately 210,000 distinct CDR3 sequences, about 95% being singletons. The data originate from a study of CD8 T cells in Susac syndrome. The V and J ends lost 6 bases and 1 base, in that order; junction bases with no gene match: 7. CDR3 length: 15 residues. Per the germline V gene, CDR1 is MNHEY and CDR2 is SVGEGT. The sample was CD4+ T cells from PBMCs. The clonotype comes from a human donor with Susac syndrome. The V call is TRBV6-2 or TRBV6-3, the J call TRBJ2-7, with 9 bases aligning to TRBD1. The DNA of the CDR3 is TGTGCCAGCAGATATTCCGGGACAGGGTCCTACGAGCAGTACTTC. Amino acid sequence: CASRYSGTGSYEQYF.